The clone carrying this T cell receptor (beta chain) occurred once. This entry is derived from a study of PD-1 blockade in classical Hodgkin lymphoma. After autologous stem cell transplantation all patients relapsed, and prior brentuximab vedotin exposure differed between cohorts. Clones were read by immunoSEQ multiplex PCR, and TCRdb kept only the in-frame ones, dropping some. The table shows under 70,000 clones, with about two thirds occurring only once. CDR1 is GTSNPN and CDR2 is SVGIG in the germline V gene (reference sequence). V gave up 0 bases and J gave up 12 bases; unmatched junction bases: 12. The CDR3 loop spans 14 amino acids.

The chain recombines TRBV30 with TRBJ1-1, with TRBD1 matching over 8 bases. This TCR was recovered from a human donor with classical Hodgkin lymphoma. The material sequenced was peripheral blood mononuclear cells (PBMCs), taken before the second cycle of nivolumab. CDR3 protein: CAWSVRDQGARPFF. The CDR3 DNA sequence: TGTGCCTGGAGTGTCCGAGATCAGGGGGCGCGGCCTTTCTTT.